These 13 T cell receptor beta chains were sequenced from one sample in a study of T cell changes during pregnancy in multiple sclerosis. Produced via immunoSEQ multiplex PCR; TCRdb's table is partial and in-frame only. The sample includes around 60,000 clones, just under 95% seen only once; the top ten take approximately 1.5%. This material consisted of peripheral blood, taken in the second trimester of pregnancy. These receptors came from a female donor with multiple sclerosis, enrolled in a pregnancy study.

The chain links TRBV7-9 to TRBJ2-7; no clear D gene. V was cut by 5 bases and J by 3 bases, with 8 bases left in between. The CDR3 spans 12 residues. Germline V gene sequence: CDR1 SEHNR, CDR2 FQNEAQ (reference sequence). The CDR3 bases are TGTGCCAGCAGCCCTGACAACTACGAGCAGTACTTC. Amino acids: CASSPDNYEQYF.

The chain links TRBV29-1 to TRBJ2-5, with 8 bases identical to TRBD1. Germline V gene data show CDR1 as SQVTM and CDR2 as ANQGSEA. CDR3 length equals 14 residues. V lost 3 bases and J lost 5; bases outside the gene matches: 8. The CDR3 DNA reads as TGCAGCGTTGAGAGAGACAGGGGCATGGAGACCCAGTACTTC. Translation gives CSVERDRGMETQYF.

The chain links TRBV5-1 to TRBJ1-4, with unresolved D. Trimming shortened V by 3 bases and J by 8 bases, and 17 bases separated the two germline ends. The CDR3 consists of 15 residues. Germline lookup yields CDR1 SGHRS and CDR2 YFSETQ. The chain's CDR3 is CASSSGAPRSEKLFF. The CDR3 region has the DNA TGCGCCAGCAGCTCGGGAGCCCCCCGCTCCGAAAAACTGTTTTTT. The whole variable domain, filled in from reference TRBV5-1 and TRBJ1-4, reads KAGVTQTPRYLIKTRGQQVTLSCSPISGHRSVSWYQQTPGQGLQFLFEYFSETQRNKGNFPGRFSGRQFSNSRSEMNVSTLELGDSALYLCASSSGAPRSEKLFFGSGTQLSVL.

The chain is built from TRBV30 and TRBJ2-1; TRBD2 agrees at 7 bases. The V and J ends lost 2 bases and 4 bases, in that order; junction bases with no gene match: 11. The CDR3 length is 16 residues. Per germline, CDR1 GTSNPN and CDR2 SVGIG (reference sequence). The DNA of the CDR3 is TGTGCCTGGAGTACGGGGCGGGAGCGCTATTACAATGAGCAGTTCTTC. It codes for CAWSTGRERYYNEQFF.

This clone occurred once. The chain links TRBV12-5 to TRBJ2-2; D remains ambiguous. V shed 0 bases and J shed 7 bases, with 3 bases lying between them. Germline CDR1 reads LGHNT; CDR2 reads FRNRAP. CDR3 length equals 12 residues. CDR3 amino acids: CASGLVNGELFF. DNA for the CDR3: TGTGCTAGTGGTTTGGTTAACGGGGAGCTGTTTTTT.

The rearrangement links TRBV7-2 to TRBJ2-4; D is possibly TRBD2 (6 bases). The V gene lost 2 bases and the J gene lost 0 bases, with 14 bases spanning the gap. This CDR3 comprises 17 residues. In germline, CDR1 is SGHTA, CDR2 FQGNSA. The CDR3 loop reads CASSLRGTTLAKNIQYF. The CDR3 DNA is TGTGCCAGCAGCTTACGCGGGACCACACTAGCCAAAAACATTCAGTACTTC.

This clone was seen just once. CDR3 in amino acids: CASSPKPQGWDEQYF. CDR3 bases: TGTGCCAGCAGCCCGAAGCCCCAGGGATGGGACGAGCAGTACTTC. V gene TRBV7-9 combines with J gene TRBJ2-7, with a weak D call TRBD1 (5 bases). The CDR3 is made up of 15 amino acids. Germline CDR1 and CDR2: SEHNR and FQNEAQ (reference sequence). V was trimmed by 5 bases and J by 5 bases, leaving 19 bases between them.

V is TRBV28 and J is TRBJ2-5, with 12 bases matching TRBD2. Germline-derived CDR1 and CDR2 are MDHEN and SYDVKM. V lost 5 bases and J lost 1; bases outside the gene matches: 14. This CDR3 contains 19 residues. The CDR3 nucleotides read TGTGCCAGCAGTCCCCGCAGACTAGCGGGAGCTCGGGGCCAAGAGACCCAGTACTTC. Its translation: CASSPRRLAGARGQETQYF.

Only one count was recorded for this clone. The V call is TRBV4-1, the J call TRBJ1-1, with D possibly being TRBD1 (5 bases). The CDR3 covers 17 residues. CDR1 is MGHRA and CDR2 is YSYEKL in the germline V gene. V shed 1 base and J shed 10 bases, with 25 bases lying between them. The CDR3 DNA sequence: TGCGCCAGCAGCCAAGGATCCTCTTTTGGGGGGGTGGGTCGAGCTTTCTTT. Protein product: CASSQGSSFGGVGRAFF.

This clone was recorded once. The chain has TRBV6-6 and TRBJ2-2; 10 positions match TRBD1. The germline V gene has CDR1 MNHNY and CDR2 SVGAGI (reference sequence). The V gene end was trimmed by 6 bases and the J gene end by 9 bases; junction bases not matched to a gene: 7. CDR3 length equals 14 residues. CDR3 residues: CASSHGQGGWELFF. The CDR3, as DNA: TGTGCCAGCAGCCACGGACAGGGGGGTTGGGAGCTGTTTTTT.

The J gene is TRBJ2-7, the V gene TRBV5-1; the D gene is possibly TRBD2 (5 bases). V was pared by 0 bases and J by 3 bases, with 16 bases between. The CDR3 totals 16 residues. The germline CDR1 and CDR2 sequences are SGHRS and YFSETQ. CDR3 protein: CASSLAPIREGYEQYF. CDR3 in DNA: TGCGCCAGCAGCTTGGCCCCTATCCGGGAAGGCTACGAGCAGTACTTC.

The chain is built from TRBV19 and TRBJ2-3; D possibly corresponds to TRBD2 (6 bases). Looked up from germline, CDR1 is LNHDA and CDR2 is SQIVND (reference sequence). This CDR3 has 14 residues. The V and J ends lost 6 bases and 2 bases respectively, with 12 bases between them. CDR3 protein: CASSRGEDTDTQYF. CDR3 DNA: TGTGCCAGTAGCCGAGGGGAGGACACAGATACGCAGTATTTT.

This clone was seen a single time. This rearrangement joins TRBV6-6 to TRBJ2-7; tentatively, D is TRBD1 (6 bases). Trimming took off 7 bases at V and 3 bases at J, with 13 bases between the two ends. This CDR3 has 13 residues. Per germline, CDR1 MNHNY and CDR2 SVGAGI (reference sequence). The CDR3 protein is CASTPQGNYEQYF. The CDR3 DNA follows: TGTGCCAGCACCCCACAGGGAAACTACGAGCAGTACTTC.